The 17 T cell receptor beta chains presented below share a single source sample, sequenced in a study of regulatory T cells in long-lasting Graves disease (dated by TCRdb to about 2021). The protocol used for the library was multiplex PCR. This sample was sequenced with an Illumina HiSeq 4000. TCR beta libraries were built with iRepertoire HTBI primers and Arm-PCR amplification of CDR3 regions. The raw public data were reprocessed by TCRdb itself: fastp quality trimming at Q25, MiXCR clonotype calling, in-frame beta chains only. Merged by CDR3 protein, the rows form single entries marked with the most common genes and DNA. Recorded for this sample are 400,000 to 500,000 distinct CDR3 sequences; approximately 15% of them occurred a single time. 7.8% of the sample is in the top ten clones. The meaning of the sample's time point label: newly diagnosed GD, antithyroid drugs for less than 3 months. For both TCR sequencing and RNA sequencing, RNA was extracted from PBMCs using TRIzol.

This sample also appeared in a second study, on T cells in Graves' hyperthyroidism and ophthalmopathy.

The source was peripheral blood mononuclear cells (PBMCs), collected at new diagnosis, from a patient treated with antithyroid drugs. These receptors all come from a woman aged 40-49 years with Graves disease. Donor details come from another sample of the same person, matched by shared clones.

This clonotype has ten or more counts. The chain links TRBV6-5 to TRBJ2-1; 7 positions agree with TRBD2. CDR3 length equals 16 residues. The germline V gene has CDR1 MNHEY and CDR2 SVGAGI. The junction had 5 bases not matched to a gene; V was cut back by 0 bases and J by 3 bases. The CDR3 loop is CASSYSGGSVYNEQFF. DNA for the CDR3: TGTGCCAGCAGTTACTCCGGCGGGAGCGTCTACAATGAGCAGTTCTTC.

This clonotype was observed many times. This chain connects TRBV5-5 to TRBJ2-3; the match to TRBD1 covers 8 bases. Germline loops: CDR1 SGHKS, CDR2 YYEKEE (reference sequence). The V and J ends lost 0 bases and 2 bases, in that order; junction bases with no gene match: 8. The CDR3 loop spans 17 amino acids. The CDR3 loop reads CASSLGGAGGFTDTQYF. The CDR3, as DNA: TGTGCCAGCAGCTTGGGGGGGGCAGGGGGCTTCACAGATACGCAGTATTTT.

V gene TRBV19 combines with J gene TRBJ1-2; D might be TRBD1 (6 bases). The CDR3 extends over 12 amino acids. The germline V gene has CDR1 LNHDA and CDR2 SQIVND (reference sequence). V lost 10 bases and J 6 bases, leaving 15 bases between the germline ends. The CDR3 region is CATLAGGHGYTF. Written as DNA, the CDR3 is TGTGCCACCTTAGCGGGGGGGCATGGCTACACCTTC. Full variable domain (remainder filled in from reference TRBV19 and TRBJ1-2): DGGITQSPKYLFRKEGQNVTLSCEQNLNHDAMYWYRQDPGQGLRLIYYSQIVNDFQKGDIAEGYSVSREKKESFPLTVTSAQKNPTAFYLCATLAGGHGYTFGSGTRLTVV.

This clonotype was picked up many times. The CDR3 here is CASSQGFGSSYEQYF. The CDR3 nucleotides are TGCGCCAGCAGCCAAGGTTTCGGCAGCTCCTACGAGCAGTACTTC. The chain couples TRBV4-1 to TRBJ2-7; D gene unclear. The CDR3 is 15 amino acids. Per the germline V gene, CDR1 is MGHRA and CDR2 is YSYEKL. Deletions cut 1 base from V and 0 bases from J, with 10 bases between.

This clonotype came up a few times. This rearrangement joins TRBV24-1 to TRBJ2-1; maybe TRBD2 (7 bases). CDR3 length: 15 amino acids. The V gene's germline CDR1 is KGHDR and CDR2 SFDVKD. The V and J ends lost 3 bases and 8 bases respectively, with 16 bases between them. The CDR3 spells CATSDNTGGFYEQFF. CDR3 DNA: TGTGCCACCAGTGATAACACGGGGGGCTTTTATGAGCAGTTCTTC.

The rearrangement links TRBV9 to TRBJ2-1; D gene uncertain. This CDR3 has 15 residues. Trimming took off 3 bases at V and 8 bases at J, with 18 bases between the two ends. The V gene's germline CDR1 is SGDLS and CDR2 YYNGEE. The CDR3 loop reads CASSATGYILDEQFF. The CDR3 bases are TGTGCCAGCAGCGCGACCGGGTATATTCTTGATGAGCAGTTCTTC. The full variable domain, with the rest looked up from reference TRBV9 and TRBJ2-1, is DSGVTQTPKHLITATGQRVTLRCSPRSGDLSVYWYQQSLDQGLQFLIQYYNGEERAKGNILERFSAQQFPDLHSELNLSSLELGDSALYFCASSATGYILDEQFFGPGTRLTVL.

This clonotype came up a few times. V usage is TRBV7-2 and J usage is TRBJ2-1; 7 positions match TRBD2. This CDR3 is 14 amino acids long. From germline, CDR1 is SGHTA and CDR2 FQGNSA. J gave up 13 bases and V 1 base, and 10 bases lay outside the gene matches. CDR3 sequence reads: CASSLGIREGTQFF. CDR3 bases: TGTGCCAGCAGCTTAGGTATTAGGGAGGGAACCCAGTTCTTC.

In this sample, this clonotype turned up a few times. DNA for the CDR3: TGTGCCAGCAGCGTAGGCCCCGGGACTAGCGGGGCTTGGACGCAGTATTTT. Protein sequence: CASSVGPGTSGAWTQYF. V gene TRBV9 combines with J gene TRBJ2-3; 13 bases fit TRBD2. The germline CDR1 and CDR2 sequences are SGDLS and YYNGEE. This CDR3 has 17 amino acids. Losses at the gene ends were 0 bases for V and 9 bases for J; bases not matched to a gene: 10.

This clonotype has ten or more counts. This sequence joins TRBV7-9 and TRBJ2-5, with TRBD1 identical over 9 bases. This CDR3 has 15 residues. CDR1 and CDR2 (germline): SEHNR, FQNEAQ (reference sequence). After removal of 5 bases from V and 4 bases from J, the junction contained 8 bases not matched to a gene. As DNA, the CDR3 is TGTGCCAGCAGCCCTGACGGGACAGGGTTAGAGACCCAGTACTTC. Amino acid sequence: CASSPDGTGLETQYF.

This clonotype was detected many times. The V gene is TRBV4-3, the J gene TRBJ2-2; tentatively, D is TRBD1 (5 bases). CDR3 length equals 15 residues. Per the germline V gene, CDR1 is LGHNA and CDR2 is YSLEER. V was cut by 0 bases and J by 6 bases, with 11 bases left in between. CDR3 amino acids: CASSQEDSSAGELFF. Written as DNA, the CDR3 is TGCGCCAGCAGCCAAGAAGACAGTTCGGCCGGGGAGCTGTTTTTT.

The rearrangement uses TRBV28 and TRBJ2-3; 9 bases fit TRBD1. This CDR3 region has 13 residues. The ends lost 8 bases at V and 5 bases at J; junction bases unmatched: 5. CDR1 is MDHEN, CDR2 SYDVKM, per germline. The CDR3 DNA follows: TGTGCCAGCGGGTACAGGGGGCGAGATACGCAGTATTTT. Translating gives CASGYRGRDTQYF.

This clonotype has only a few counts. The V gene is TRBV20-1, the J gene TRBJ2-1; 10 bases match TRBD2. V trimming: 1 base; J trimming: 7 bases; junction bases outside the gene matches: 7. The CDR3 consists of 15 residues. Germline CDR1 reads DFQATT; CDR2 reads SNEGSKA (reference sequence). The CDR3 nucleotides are TGCAGTGCTAGAGGTGGACTAGCGGTTCTTAATGAGCAGTTCTTC. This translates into CSARGGLAVLNEQFF.

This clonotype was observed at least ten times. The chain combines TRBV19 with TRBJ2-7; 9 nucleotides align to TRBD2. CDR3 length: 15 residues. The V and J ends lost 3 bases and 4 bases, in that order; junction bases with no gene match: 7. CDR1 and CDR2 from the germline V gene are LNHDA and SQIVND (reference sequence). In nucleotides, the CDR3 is TGTGCCAGTAGTATCGCGGGAGGGCCTGGGTACGAGCAGTACTTC. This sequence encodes CASSIAGGPGYEQYF. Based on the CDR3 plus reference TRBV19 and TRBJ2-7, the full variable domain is DGGITQSPKYLFRKEGQNVTLSCEQNLNHDAMYWYRQDPGQGLRLIYYSQIVNDFQKGDIAEGYSVSREKKESFPLTVTSAQKNPTAFYLCASSIAGGPGYEQYFGPGTRLTVT.

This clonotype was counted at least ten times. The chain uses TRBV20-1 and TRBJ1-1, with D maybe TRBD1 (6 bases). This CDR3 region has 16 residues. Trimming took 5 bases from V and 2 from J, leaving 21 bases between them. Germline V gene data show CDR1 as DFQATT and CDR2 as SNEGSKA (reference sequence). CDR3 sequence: CSAGGHWTDANTEAFF. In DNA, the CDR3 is TGCAGTGCTGGGGGACACTGGACGGATGCAAACACTGAAGCTTTCTTT.

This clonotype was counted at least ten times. CDR3 residues: CASSRPGAGETQYF. CDR3 bases: TGTGCCAGCAGCCGACCGGGAGCGGGGGAGACCCAGTACTTC. The chain couples TRBV28 to TRBJ2-5; 7 bases are shared with TRBD2. The V gene end was trimmed by 6 bases and the J gene end by 5 bases; junction bases not matched to a gene: 9. The CDR3 extends over 14 amino acids. CDR1 and CDR2 from the germline V gene are MDHEN and SYDVKM.

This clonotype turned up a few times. The CDR3 region has the DNA TGCAGTGCTAGAGATCCGGTAGCGGGAGACGGGGAGCTGTTTTTT. The encoded protein is CSARDPVAGDGELFF. The gene calls are TRBV20-1 and TRBJ2-2; TRBD2 aligns across 9 bases. After removal of 0 bases from V and 7 bases from J, the junction contained 6 bases not matched to a gene. There are 15 residues in the CDR3. Germline V gives CDR1 DFQATT, CDR2 SNEGSKA (reference sequence).

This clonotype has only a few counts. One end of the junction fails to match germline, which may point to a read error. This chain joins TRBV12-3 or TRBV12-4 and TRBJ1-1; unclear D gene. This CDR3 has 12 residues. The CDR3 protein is CAGSFLGPEAFF. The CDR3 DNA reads TGTGCCGGCAGTTTCCTCGGACCTGAAGCTTTCTTT.